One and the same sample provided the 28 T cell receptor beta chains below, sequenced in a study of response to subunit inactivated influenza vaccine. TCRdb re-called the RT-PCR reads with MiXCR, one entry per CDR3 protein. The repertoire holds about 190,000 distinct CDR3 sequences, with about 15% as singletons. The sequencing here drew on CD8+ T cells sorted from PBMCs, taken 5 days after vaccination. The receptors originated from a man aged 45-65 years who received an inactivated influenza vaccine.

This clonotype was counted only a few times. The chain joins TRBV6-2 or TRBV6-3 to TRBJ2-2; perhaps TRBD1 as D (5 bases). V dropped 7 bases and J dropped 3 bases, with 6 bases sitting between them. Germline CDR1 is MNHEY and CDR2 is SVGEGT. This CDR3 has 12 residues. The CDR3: CASKGDTGELFF. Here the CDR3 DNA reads TGTGCCAGCAAAGGGGACACCGGGGAGCTGTTTTTT.

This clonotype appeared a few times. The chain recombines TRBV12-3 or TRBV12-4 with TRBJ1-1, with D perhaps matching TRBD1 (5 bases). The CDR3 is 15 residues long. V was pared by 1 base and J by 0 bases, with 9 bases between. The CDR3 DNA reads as TGTGCCAGCAGTTTAGTTTGGGGGGTGAACACTGAAGCTTTCTTT. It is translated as CASSLVWGVNTEAFF.

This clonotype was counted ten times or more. DNA for the CDR3: TGCAGCGTTGAAGTGGACAGGTACGAGCAGTACTTC. Protein: CSVEVDRYEQYF. The chain has TRBV29-1 and TRBJ2-7; 7 bases line up with TRBD1. V was pared by 1 base and J by 4 bases, with 1 base of the junction left unmatched. The CDR3 has 12 residues. Germline-derived CDR1 and CDR2 are SQVTM and ANQGSEA.

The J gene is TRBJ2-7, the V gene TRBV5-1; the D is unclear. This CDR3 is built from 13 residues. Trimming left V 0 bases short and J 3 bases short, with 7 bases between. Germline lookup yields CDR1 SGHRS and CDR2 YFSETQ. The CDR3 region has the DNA TGCGCCAGCAGCTTGGCCTTGGACTACGAGCAGTACTTC. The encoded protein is CASSLALDYEQYF.

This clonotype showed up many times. CDR3 sequence (DNA): TGTGCCAGCTCACCACCAGGGCCCACCACTGAAGCTTTCTTT. Protein: CASSPPGPTTEAFF. The chain links TRBV18 to TRBJ1-1; D ambiguous. Germline loops: CDR1 KGHSH, CDR2 LQKENI. Trimming took off 0 bases at V and 4 bases at J, with 9 bases between the two ends. The CDR3 runs to 14 residues.

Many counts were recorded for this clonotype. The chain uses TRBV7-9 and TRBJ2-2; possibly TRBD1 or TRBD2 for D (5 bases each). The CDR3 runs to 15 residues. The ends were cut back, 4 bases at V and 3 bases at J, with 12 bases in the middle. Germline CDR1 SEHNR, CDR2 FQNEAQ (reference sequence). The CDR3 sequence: CASSSGTVYTGELFF. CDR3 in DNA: TGTGCCAGCAGCTCAGGGACGGTATACACCGGGGAGCTGTTTTTT.

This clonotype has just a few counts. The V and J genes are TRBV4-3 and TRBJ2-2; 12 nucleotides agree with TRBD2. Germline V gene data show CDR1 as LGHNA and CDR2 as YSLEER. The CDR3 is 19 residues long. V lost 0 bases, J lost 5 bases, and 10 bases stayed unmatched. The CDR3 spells CASSQEVSSGRARTGELFF. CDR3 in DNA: TGCGCCAGCAGCCAAGAGGTGTCTAGCGGGAGGGCTCGGACCGGGGAGCTGTTTTTT.

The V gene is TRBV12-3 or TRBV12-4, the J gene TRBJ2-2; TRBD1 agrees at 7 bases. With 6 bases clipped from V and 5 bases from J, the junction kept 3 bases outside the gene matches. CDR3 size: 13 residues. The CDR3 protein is CASRQGQTGELFF. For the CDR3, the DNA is TGTGCCAGCAGACAGGGACAGACCGGGGAGCTGTTTTTT.

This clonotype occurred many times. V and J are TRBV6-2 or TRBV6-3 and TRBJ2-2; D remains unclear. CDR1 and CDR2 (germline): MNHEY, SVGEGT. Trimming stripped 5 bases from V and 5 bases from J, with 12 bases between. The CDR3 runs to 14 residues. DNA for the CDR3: TGTGCCAGCAGTCAGTCTGGGTTTACCGGGGAGCTGTTTTTT. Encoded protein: CASSQSGFTGELFF.

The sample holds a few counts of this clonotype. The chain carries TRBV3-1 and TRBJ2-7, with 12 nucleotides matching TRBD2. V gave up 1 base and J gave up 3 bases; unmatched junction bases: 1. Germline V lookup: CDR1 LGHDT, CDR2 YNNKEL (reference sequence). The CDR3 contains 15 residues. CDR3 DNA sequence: TGTGCCAGCAGCCAAGGGACTAGCGGGGACTACGAGCAGTACTTC. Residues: CASSQGTSGDYEQYF.

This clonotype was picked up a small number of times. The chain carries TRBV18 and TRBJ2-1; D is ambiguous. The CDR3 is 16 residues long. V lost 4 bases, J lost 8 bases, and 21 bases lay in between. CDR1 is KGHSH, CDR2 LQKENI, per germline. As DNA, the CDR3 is TGTGCCAGCTCACTGCCGCTAGGAGCTCTTCTTCATGAGCAGTTCTTC. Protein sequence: CASSLPLGALLHEQFF.

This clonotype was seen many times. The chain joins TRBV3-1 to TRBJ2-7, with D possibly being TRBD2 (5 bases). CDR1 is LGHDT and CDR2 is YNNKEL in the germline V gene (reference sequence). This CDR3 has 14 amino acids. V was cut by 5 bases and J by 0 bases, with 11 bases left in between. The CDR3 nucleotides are TGTGCCAGCAGCTACTTCGGGGACTCCTACGAGCAGTACTTC. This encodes CASSYFGDSYEQYF.

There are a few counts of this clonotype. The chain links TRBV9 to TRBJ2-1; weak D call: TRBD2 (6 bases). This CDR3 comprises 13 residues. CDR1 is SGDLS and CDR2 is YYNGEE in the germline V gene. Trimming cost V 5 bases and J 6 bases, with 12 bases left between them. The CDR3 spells CASSDGGLNEQFF. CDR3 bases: TGTGCCAGCAGTGACGGGGGACTCAATGAGCAGTTCTTC.

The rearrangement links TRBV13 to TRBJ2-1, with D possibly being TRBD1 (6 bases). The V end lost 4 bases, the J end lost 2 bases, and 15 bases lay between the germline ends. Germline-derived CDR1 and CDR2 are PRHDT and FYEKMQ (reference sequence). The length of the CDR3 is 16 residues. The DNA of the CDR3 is TGTGCCAGCAGCTCCCACAGGGAGTCGACCTACAATGAGCAGTTCTTC. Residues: CASSSHRESTYNEQFF. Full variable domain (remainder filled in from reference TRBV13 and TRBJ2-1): AAGVIQSPRHLIKEKRETATLKCYPIPRHDTVYWYQQGPGQDPQFLISFYEKMQSDKGSIPDRFSAQQFSDYHSELNMSSLELGDSALYFCASSSHRESTYNEQFFGPGTRLTVL.

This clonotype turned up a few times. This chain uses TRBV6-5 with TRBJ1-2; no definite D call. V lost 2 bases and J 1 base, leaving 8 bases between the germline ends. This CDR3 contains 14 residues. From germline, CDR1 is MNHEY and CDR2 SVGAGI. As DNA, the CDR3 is TGTGCCAGCAGTTACGGCAGCCTTAACTATGGCTACACCTTC. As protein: CASSYGSLNYGYTF.

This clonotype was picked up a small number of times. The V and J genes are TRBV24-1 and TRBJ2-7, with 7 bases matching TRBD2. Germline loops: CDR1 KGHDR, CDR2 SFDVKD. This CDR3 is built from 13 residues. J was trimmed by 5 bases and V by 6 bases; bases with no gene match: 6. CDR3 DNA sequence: TGTGCCACCAGTTCGGGCAGCGGGAACGAGCAGTACTTC. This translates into CATSSGSGNEQYF.

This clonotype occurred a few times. CDR3 protein: CASRAGGPNTEAFF. The CDR3 DNA follows: TGTGCCAGCAGGGCAGGGGGCCCGAACACTGAAGCTTTCTTT. The J gene is TRBJ1-1, the V gene TRBV6-1; TRBD1 matches at 8 bases. J was trimmed by 1 base and V by 6 bases; bases with no gene match: 4. Germline V gene data show CDR1 as MNHNS and CDR2 as SASEGT. The CDR3 runs 14 residues.

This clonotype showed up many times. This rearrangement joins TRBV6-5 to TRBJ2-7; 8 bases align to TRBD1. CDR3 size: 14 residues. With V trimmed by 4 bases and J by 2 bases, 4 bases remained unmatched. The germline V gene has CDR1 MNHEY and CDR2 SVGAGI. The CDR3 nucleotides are TGTGCCAGCAGTTCCGGGACAGGTCCCTACGAGCAGTACTTC. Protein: CASSSGTGPYEQYF.

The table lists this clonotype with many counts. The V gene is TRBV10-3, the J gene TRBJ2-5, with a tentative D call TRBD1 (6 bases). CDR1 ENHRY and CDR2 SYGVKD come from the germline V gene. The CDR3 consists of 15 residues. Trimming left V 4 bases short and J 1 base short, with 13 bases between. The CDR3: CAISVSRGFQETQYF. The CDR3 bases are TGTGCCATCAGTGTAAGCAGGGGATTCCAAGAGACCCAGTACTTC.

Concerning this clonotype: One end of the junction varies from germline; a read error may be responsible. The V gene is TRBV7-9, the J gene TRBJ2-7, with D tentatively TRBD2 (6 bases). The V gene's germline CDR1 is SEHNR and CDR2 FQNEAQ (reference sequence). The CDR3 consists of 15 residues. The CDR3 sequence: CAISLDPGEPYEQYF. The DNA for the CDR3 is TGTGCCATCAGCTTAGATCCGGGGGAACCCTACGAGCAGTACTTC. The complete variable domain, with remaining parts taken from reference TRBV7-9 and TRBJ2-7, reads DTGVSQNPRHKITKRGQNVTFRCDPISEHNRLYWYRQTLGQGPEFLTYFQNEAQLEKSRLLSDRFSAERPKGSFSTLEIQRTEQGDSAMYLCAISLDPGEPYEQYFGPGTRLTVT.

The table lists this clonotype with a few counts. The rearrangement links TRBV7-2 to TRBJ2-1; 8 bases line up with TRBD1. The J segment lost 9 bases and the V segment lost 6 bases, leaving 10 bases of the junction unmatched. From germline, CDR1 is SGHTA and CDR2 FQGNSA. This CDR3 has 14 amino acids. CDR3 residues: CASRHRDRFGEQFF. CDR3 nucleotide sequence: TGTGCCAGCAGGCACCGGGACAGGTTCGGTGAGCAGTTCTTC.

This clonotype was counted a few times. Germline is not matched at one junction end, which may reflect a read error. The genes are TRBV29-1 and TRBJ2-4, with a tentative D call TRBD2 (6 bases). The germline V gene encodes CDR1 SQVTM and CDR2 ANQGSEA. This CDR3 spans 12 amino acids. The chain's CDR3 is CSVEDGGAHRDF. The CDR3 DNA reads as TGCAGCGTTGAAGACGGAGGGGCCCATCGGGACTTC.

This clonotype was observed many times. The CDR3 coding sequence is TGCGCCAGCAGCCAAGCAGGGACGAGCTCCTACAATGAGCAGTTCTTC. Its translation is CASSQAGTSSYNEQFF. The chain recombines TRBV4-3 with TRBJ2-1, with D tentatively TRBD1 or TRBD2 (5 bases each). Trimming took 1 base from V and 0 from J, leaving 10 bases between them. Germline CDR1 reads LGHNA; CDR2 reads YSLEER. This CDR3 has 16 amino acids.

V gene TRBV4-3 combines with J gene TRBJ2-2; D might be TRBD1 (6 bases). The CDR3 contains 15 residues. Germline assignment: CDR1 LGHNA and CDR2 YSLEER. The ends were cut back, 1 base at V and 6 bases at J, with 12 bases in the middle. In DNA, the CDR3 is TGCGCCAGCAGCCAAGGCTTAGAGGGGGCCGGGGAGCTGTTTTTT. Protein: CASSQGLEGAGELFF.

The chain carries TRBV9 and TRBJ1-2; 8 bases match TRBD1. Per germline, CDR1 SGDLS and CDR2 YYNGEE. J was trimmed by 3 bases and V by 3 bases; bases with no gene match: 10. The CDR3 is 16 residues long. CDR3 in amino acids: CASSGRDKTGDYGYTF. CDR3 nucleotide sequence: TGTGCCAGCAGCGGACGCGACAAGACAGGGGACTATGGCTACACCTTC.

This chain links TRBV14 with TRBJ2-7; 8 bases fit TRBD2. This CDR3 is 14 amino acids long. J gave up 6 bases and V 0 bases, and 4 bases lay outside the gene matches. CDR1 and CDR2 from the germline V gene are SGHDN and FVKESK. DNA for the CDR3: TGTGCCAGCAGCCAAGATATGGCGGGGGGCGAGCAGTACTTC. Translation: CASSQDMAGGEQYF.

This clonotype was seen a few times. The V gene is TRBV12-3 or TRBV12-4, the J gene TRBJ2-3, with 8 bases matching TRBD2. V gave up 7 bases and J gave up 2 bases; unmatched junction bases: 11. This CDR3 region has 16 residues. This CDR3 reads CASNPIGTRDTDTQYF. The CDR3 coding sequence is TGTGCCAGCAACCCCATAGGGACTAGGGACACAGATACGCAGTATTTT.

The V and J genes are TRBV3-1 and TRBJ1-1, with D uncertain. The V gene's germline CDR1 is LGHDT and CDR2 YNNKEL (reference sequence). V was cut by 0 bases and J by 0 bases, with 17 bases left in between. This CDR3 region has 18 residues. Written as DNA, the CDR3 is TGTGCCAGCAGCCAAGATATCCAGGACGGGTCTTTGAACACTGAAGCTTTCTTT. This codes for CASSQDIQDGSLNTEAFF.